The T cell receptor (beta chain) under discussion was sequenced for a study of T cells in women clearing cervical HPV infection. Study information: Cases' blood sampling followed lesion detection by median around 160 days (90 to 200).

Worth noting for this clone: The CDR3 end lies 3 residues beyond the end of the read and is filled in from the germline J gene.

Sequencing used immunoSEQ multiplex PCR; TCRdb keeps in-frame clones, though not all of them. The ten top clones account for roughly 10%, within a sample of about 26,000 clones. Germline V gene lookup returns CDR1 SGHTA and CDR2 FQGNSA. The CDR3 is 18 amino acids. The V gene end was trimmed by 0 bases and the J gene end by 2 bases; junction bases not matched to a gene: 2. This TCR came from a woman aged 18-70 years with a cervical HPV16 infection that either progressed to CIN3+ or cleared (not recorded which). The gene calls are TRBV7-2 and TRBJ1-6; TRBD1 aligns across 12 bases. The sequencing sample was made of blood buffy coat. The part of the CDR3 DNA that was read is TGTGCCAGCAGCTTAGCCCGGGACAGGGGGCCCTATAATTCACCC. Its translation is CASSLARDRGPYNSP. In full, the CDR3 reads CASSLARDRGPYNSPLHF. Combining the CDR3 with reference TRBV7-2 and TRBJ1-6 gives the whole variable domain GAGVSQSPSNKVTEKGKDVELRCDPISGHTALYWYRQSLGQGLEFLIYFQGNSAPDKSGLPSDRFSAERTGGSVSTLTIQRTQQEDSAVYLCASSLARDRGPYNSPLHFGNGTRLTVT.